Listed here are 4 T cell receptor beta chains from one sample, sequenced in a study of blood T cell repertoires in COVID-19. TCRdb keeps only in-frame clones here, not all; method: immunoSEQ multiplex PCR. The repertoire consists of some 500,000 clones, with around 87% occurring once and the leading ten covering less than 2%. The sample taken for sequencing was PBMCs or T cells enriched from blood (not recorded which). These receptors came from a woman in her thirties or forties who had recovered from COVID-19.

This sequence joins TRBV7-6 and TRBJ2-1, with a tentative D call TRBD2 (5 bases). V was pared by 0 bases and J by 3 bases, with 15 bases between. Germline V gene data show CDR1 as SGHVS and CDR2 as FNYEAQ. CDR3 size: 17 residues. DNA for the CDR3: TGTGCCAGCAGCTTAGCTTCAGCCGGGAATAACTACAATGAGCAGTTCTTC. Its protein product is CASSLASAGNNYNEQFF.

The rearrangement uses TRBV10-3 and TRBJ2-2; D call uncertain. This CDR3 is 13 amino acids long. The ends were cut back, 2 bases at V and 3 bases at J, with 4 bases in the middle. Germline values: CDR1 ENHRY, CDR2 SYGVKD. DNA of the CDR3: TGTGCCATCAGTGAGAGCCACACCGGGGAGCTGTTTTTT. As protein: CAISESHTGELFF.

The rearrangement links TRBV6-2 or TRBV6-3 to TRBJ2-1; 7 bases line up with TRBD2. The CDR3 loop spans 16 amino acids. Germline lookup yields CDR1 MNHEY and CDR2 SVGEGT. The J segment lost 9 bases and the V segment lost 2 bases, leaving 13 bases of the junction unmatched. The DNA of the CDR3 is TGTGCCAGCAGTTACCAAGGGTTGCGGGAGAACGGTGAGCAGTTCTTC. It encodes CASSYQGLRENGEQFF.

The rearrangement links TRBV5-1 to TRBJ1-1, with D unclear. Trimming left V 0 bases short and J 4 bases short, with 4 bases between. Germline V gives CDR1 SGHRS, CDR2 YFSETQ. This CDR3 region has 12 residues. Here the CDR3 reads CASSLVLTEAFF. The CDR3 bases are TGCGCCAGCAGCTTGGTCCTCACTGAAGCTTTCTTT.